These T cell receptor beta chains were read from a single sample in a study of early T cells in non-severe SARS-CoV-2 infection. TCRdb reanalysed the 5' RACE reads using MiXCR and keeps one entry per CDR3 protein. The sample lists just under 60,000 distinct CDR3 sequences; approximately 9% were seen once. The specimen was whole blood. These receptors were taken from an adult who was a healthcare worker with PCR-confirmed SARS-CoV-2 infection or an uninfected control (not recorded which). Each CDR3 is given with its conserved first and last residue. The order of the fields is CDR3 DNA, CDR3 protein, clone size, V gene, D gene, J gene. D genes are given only for firm matches. The listing skips clone size in some rows; elsewhere it reads once, few, many or a size class.

DNA: TGTGCCAGCAGCGTAGCGGGACTAGCGGGAGTGGTAGAAGAGACCCAGTACTTC
CDR3: CASSVAGLAGVVEETQYF
size: many
V: TRBV9
D: TRBD2
J: TRBJ2-5

DNA: TGCAGTGCTAGTAGGCCCCCTACGGGGGTCGATAATTCACCCCTCCACTTT
CDR3: CSASRPPTGVDNSPLHF
size: many
V: TRBV20-1
D: .
J: TRBJ1-6

DNA: TGTGCCAGTAGTATACCGGGGGCGGATGAGCAGTTCTTC
CDR3: CASSIPGADEQFF
size: few
V: TRBV19
D: .
J: TRBJ2-1

DNA: TGTGCCAGCAGCTCGGGGACAGGGGGCCTTCTTAGCAATCAGCCCCAGCATTTT
CDR3: CASSSGTGGLLSNQPQHF
size: .
V: TRBV5-6
D: TRBD1
J: TRBJ1-5

DNA: TGTGCCAGCAGTTCAACACAGGGACGTAATCAGCCCCAGCATTTT
CDR3: CASSSTQGRNQPQHF
size: many
V: TRBV28
D: .
J: TRBJ1-5

DNA: TGTGCCAGCAGGATAAAATACGAGCAGTACTTC
CDR3: CASRIKYEQYF
size: many
V: TRBV28
D: .
J: TRBJ2-7

DNA: TGTGCCAGCAGTAAATTGACAGGGGAGAGTGAGCAGTTCTTC
CDR3: CASSKLTGESEQFF
size: many
V: TRBV6-2/TRBV6-3
D: TRBD1
J: TRBJ2-1

DNA: TGCGCCAGCAGCCAAGATATGGCGTTAGGGGAGCTGTTTTTT
CDR3: CASSQDMALGELFF
size: many
V: TRBV3-1
D: .
J: TRBJ2-2

DNA: TGTGCCAGCGGAGAGGGACAGGGAATTATTGAAGCTTTCTTT
CDR3: CASGEGQGIIEAFF
size: .
V: TRBV6-5
D: TRBD1
J: TRBJ1-1

DNA: TGCGCCAGCAGCCCCGGACAGGCCGTCTCTGGGGCCAACGTCCTGACTTTC
CDR3: CASSPGQAVSGANVLTF
size: many
V: TRBV4-1
D: TRBD1
J: TRBJ2-6

DNA: TGTGCCAGCAGCTTACGGGCTAGCGGGATCGGGACAGATACGCAGTATTTT
CDR3: CASSLRASGIGTDTQYF
size: many
V: TRBV7-3
D: TRBD2
J: TRBJ2-3

DNA: TGTGCCATCACCCCAGTACCGGGACAGGGTAATGGCTACACCTTC
CDR3: CAITPVPGQGNGYTF
size: few
V: TRBV10-3
D: TRBD1
J: TRBJ1-2

DNA: TGCAGCGTTGACGGGGGGGATAGTAGGTACAATGAGCAGTTCTTC
CDR3: CSVDGGDSRYNEQFF
size: many
V: TRBV29-1
D: TRBD2
J: TRBJ2-1

DNA: TGTGCCAGCAGTTACGAGGGGAGCGACACCGGGGAGCTGTTTTTT
CDR3: CASSYEGSDTGELFF
size: few
V: TRBV6-2/TRBV6-3
D: .
J: TRBJ2-2

DNA: TGTGCCAGCAGCCCTTTCGGGACAACCTTTCCACACTTC
CDR3: CASSPFGTTFPHF
size: few
V: TRBV3-1
D: .
J: TRBJ2-7

DNA: TGTGCCAGCAGATCTCCGGGACTAGCGGCCGAGCAGTACTTC
CDR3: CASRSPGLAAEQYF
size: few
V: TRBV6-2/TRBV6-3
D: TRBD2
J: TRBJ2-7

DNA: TGTGCCAGCAGCTCACTAGCGGGAGTAGCCAAAAACATTCAGTACTTC
CDR3: CASSSLAGVAKNIQYF
size: many
V: TRBV5-6
D: TRBD2
J: TRBJ2-4

DNA: TGTGCCACTCTACGGGGCGATACGCAGTATTTT
CDR3: CATLRGDTQYF
size: .
V: TRBV10-3
D: .
J: TRBJ2-3

DNA: TGTGCCAGCAGCCCGGGGGGTGGGTATGGCTACACCTTC
CDR3: CASSPGGGYGYTF
size: many
V: TRBV12-3/TRBV12-4
D: .
J: TRBJ1-2

DNA: TGTGCCCACCGCCAGGGTAACATTCAGTACTTC
CDR3: CAHRQGNIQYF
size: few
V: TRBV28
D: .
J: TRBJ2-4

DNA: TGTGCCAGCAGCTTAGGAACAGCCTATTCACCCCTCCACTTT
CDR3: CASSLGTAYSPLHF
size: .
V: TRBV7-2
D: .
J: TRBJ1-6

DNA: TGTGCCAGCAGTCCACAGGGAATGAATGAGCAGTTCTTC
CDR3: CASSPQGMNEQFF
size: many
V: TRBV2
D: .
J: TRBJ2-1

DNA: TGTGCCAGCCGGGGGACGGAACTAGCGTCCTACAATGAGCAGTTCTTC
CDR3: CASRGTELASYNEQFF
size: many
V: TRBV28
D: TRBD2
J: TRBJ2-1

DNA: TGTGCCAGCAGCGAGACGAACACCGGGGAGCTGTTTTTT
CDR3: CASSETNTGELFF
size: .
V: TRBV3-1
D: .
J: TRBJ2-2

DNA: TGTGCCAGCAGTTATCAGGGGGCAGCATCCAATGAAAAACTGTTTTTT
CDR3: CASSYQGAASNEKLFF
size: few
V: TRBV6-5
D: TRBD1
J: TRBJ1-4

DNA: TGTGCCAGCAGCCCCCTTCTCCGACAGGGTTCGAACACCGGGGAGCTGTTTTTT
CDR3: CASSPLLRQGSNTGELFF
size: many
V: TRBV7-9
D: TRBD1
J: TRBJ2-2

DNA: TGTGCCAGCAGCCCTTCAAGGGGTCGCGGACGCACAGATACGCAGTATTTT
CDR3: CASSPSRGRGRTDTQYF
size: .
V: TRBV7-2
D: .
J: TRBJ2-3

DNA: TGTGCCAGCAGCCCAAACCCAAACTACGAGCAGTACTTC
CDR3: CASSPNPNYEQYF
size: many
V: TRBV7-2
D: .
J: TRBJ2-7

DNA: TGTGCCAGCAGTGGACAGACTTACAATGAGCAGTTCTTC
CDR3: CASSGQTYNEQFF
size: few
V: TRBV4-2
D: .
J: TRBJ2-1

DNA: TGTGCCAGCAGCCCCCCGGGGGGCTACGAGCAGTACTTC
CDR3: CASSPPGGYEQYF
size: many
V: TRBV7-2
D: TRBD2
J: TRBJ2-7

DNA: TGTGCCAGCAGTTACAACAGGCTGCATGAGCAGTTCTTC
CDR3: CASSYNRLHEQFF
size: many
V: TRBV6-2/TRBV6-3
D: .
J: TRBJ2-1

DNA: TGCAGTGCAACAAGACTAGCGGGAGGCAGCACAGATACGCAGTATTTT
CDR3: CSATRLAGGSTDTQYF
size: few
V: TRBV20-1
D: TRBD2
J: TRBJ2-3

DNA: TGTGCCAGCAGCCAAGATCAGACACGTAACTATGGCTACACCTTC
CDR3: CASSQDQTRNYGYTF
size: many
V: TRBV4-2
D: .
J: TRBJ1-2

DNA: TGTGCCAGCAGTGAAACGGACAGAGAGAACACTGAAGCTTTCTTT
CDR3: CASSETDRENTEAFF
size: many
V: TRBV6-4
D: .
J: TRBJ1-1

DNA: TGTGCCAGCAGTCGGACAGACAACACTGAAGCTTTCTTT
CDR3: CASSRTDNTEAFF
size: many
V: TRBV12-3/TRBV12-4
D: .
J: TRBJ1-1

DNA: TGTGCCAGTAGTAGCCAAGTCTACGAGCAGTACTTC
CDR3: CASSSQVYEQYF
size: many
V: TRBV19
D: .
J: TRBJ2-7

DNA: TGTGCCAGCAGTTCCCCCGGGACTAAGTCCGATACGCAGTATTTT
CDR3: CASSSPGTKSDTQYF
size: many
V: TRBV28
D: TRBD2
J: TRBJ2-3

DNA: TGTGCCAGCAGCAATCGATACACCATATATTTT
CDR3: CASSNRYTIYF
size: few
V: TRBV12-3/TRBV12-4
D: .
J: TRBJ1-3

DNA: TGTGCCAGCAGGCTGGGGGGACAGGGGCCCACTGAAGCTTTCTTT
CDR3: CASRLGGQGPTEAFF
size: few
V: TRBV28
D: TRBD1
J: TRBJ1-1

DNA: TGTGCCAGCAGCCATAGAAATTATCGGACTAGCGGAAGCACAGATACGCAGTATTTT
CDR3: CASSHRNYRTSGSTDTQYF
size: few
V: TRBV4-2
D: TRBD2
J: TRBJ2-3

DNA: TGTGCCAGCAGTCCCGACACTTGGGGAGATGGGAAGACCCAGTACTTC
CDR3: CASSPDTWGDGKTQYF
size: few
V: TRBV14
D: .
J: TRBJ2-5

DNA: TGTGCCAGCAGTTCTCCACTACTAGCGGGAGTGTCTGGGGCCAACGTCCTGACTTTC
CDR3: CASSSPLLAGVSGANVLTF
size: many
V: TRBV12-3/TRBV12-4
D: TRBD2
J: TRBJ2-6

DNA: TGTGCCAGCAGCTCAGGCCCCTACGAGCAGTACTTC
CDR3: CASSSGPYEQYF
size: .
V: TRBV7-2
D: .
J: TRBJ2-7

DNA: TGTGCCACCAGTGATTCCACAGGACTAGCGGATTACAATGAGCAGTTCTTC
CDR3: CATSDSTGLADYNEQFF
size: few
V: TRBV24-1
D: TRBD2
J: TRBJ2-1

DNA: TGCGCCAGCAGCCAAAAGGGACTAGCGGTTTATAATTTAACAGATACGCAGTATTTT
CDR3: CASSQKGLAVYNLTDTQYF
size: many
V: TRBV4-3
D: TRBD2
J: TRBJ2-3

DNA: TGTGCCAGCAAGGGGGTTAACAGGCTGTCTCTGAACACTGAAGCTTTCTTT
CDR3: CASKGVNRLSLNTEAFF
size: few
V: TRBV7-7
D: .
J: TRBJ1-1

DNA: TGTGCCTGGACCGCCGGACAGGGTCATCAGCCCCAGCATTTT
CDR3: CAWTAGQGHQPQHF
size: many
V: TRBV30
D: TRBD1
J: TRBJ1-5

DNA: TGCAGCGTTGCTCAGGTACCTCAAGAGACCCAGTACTTC
CDR3: CSVAQVPQETQYF
size: many
V: TRBV29-1
D: .
J: TRBJ2-5

DNA: TGTGCCATCAGTGAGTCAGGACAGAATAATTCACCCCTCCACTTT
CDR3: CAISESGQNNSPLHF
size: many
V: TRBV10-3
D: .
J: TRBJ1-6

DNA: TGTGCCAGCAGTCCGAGCCGATACGAGCAGTACTTC
CDR3: CASSPSRYEQYF
size: few
V: TRBV28
D: .
J: TRBJ2-7

DNA: TGTGCCAGCAGTTTAGCGCGTCTCCAGAGCTCCTACAATGAGCAGTTCTTC
CDR3: CASSLARLQSSYNEQFF
size: once
V: TRBV12-3/TRBV12-4
D: .
J: TRBJ2-1

DNA: TGTGCCAGCAGCAAGACCCAGGGACTAGCGGAGAGCTCCTACAATGAGCAGTTCTTC
CDR3: CASSKTQGLAESSYNEQFF
size: many
V: TRBV12-3/TRBV12-4
D: TRBD2
J: TRBJ2-1

DNA: TGTGCCATCAGTGAGCCCGGGACTAGCGGAACCTACGAGCAGTACTTC
CDR3: CAISEPGTSGTYEQYF
size: .
V: TRBV10-3
D: TRBD2
J: TRBJ2-7

DNA: TGTGCCTGGAGTGTGGGCCACCGGGACCTCGAGAAAGCTTTCTTT
CDR3: CAWSVGHRDLEKAFF
size: few
V: TRBV30
D: .
J: TRBJ1-1

DNA: TGTGCCAGCAGTACGAACGGGCTATTCTTT
CDR3: CASSTNGLFF
size: many
V: TRBV28
D: .
J: TRBJ1-1

DNA: TGTGCCAGCAGTTTATCTTATGCTAGTGTTTTACGTGAGCAGTTCTTC
CDR3: CASSLSYASVLREQFF
size: many
V: TRBV27
D: .
J: TRBJ2-1

DNA: TGCAGCGTTGAAAAGGGCCAACAAGAGACCCAGTACTTC
CDR3: CSVEKGQQETQYF
size: .
V: TRBV29-1
D: .
J: TRBJ2-5

DNA: TGTGCCACGGGATTTGGGGCCAACGTCCTGACTTTC
CDR3: CATGFGANVLTF
size: many
V: TRBV27
D: .
J: TRBJ2-6

DNA: TGCAGTGCAGGGACTAGCGGGGGGGAGCAGTACTTC
CDR3: CSAGTSGGEQYF
size: few
V: TRBV20-1
D: TRBD2
J: TRBJ2-7